These 30 T cell receptor beta chains were sequenced from one sample in a study of chemoradiotherapy in HPV16-positive cancers. Sequencing used immunoSEQ multiplex PCR; TCRdb keeps in-frame clones, though not all of them. The table records 9,400 or so clones, approximately 78% of them present only once. This sample was gathered from a patient who underwent chemoradiotherapy. These receptors all stem from a human donor with HPV-associated anogenital cancer.

The CDR3 DNA reads as TGTGCCAGCAGCTTTGGGGGGGCGGGTCAGCCCCAGCATTTT. Protein: CASSFGGAGQPQHF. The genes are TRBV7-9 and TRBJ1-5; D perhaps matches TRBD1 (6 bases). Germline CDR1 reads SEHNR; CDR2 reads FQNEAQ (reference sequence). The CDR3 runs 14 residues. Deletions cut 3 bases from V and 6 bases from J, with 12 bases between.

The chain employs TRBV28 and TRBJ2-5; TRBD2 aligns across 10 bases. Per the germline V gene, CDR1 is MDHEN and CDR2 is SYDVKM. The CDR3 runs to 15 residues. V was clipped by 5 bases and J by 5 bases; unmatched bases: 8. In DNA, the CDR3 is TGTGCCAGCAGTCCCGGACTAGCGGTCATGGAGACCCAGTACTTC. As protein: CASSPGLAVMETQYF.

This sequence joins TRBV30 and TRBJ1-1; a possible D gene is TRBD1 (6 bases). The CDR3 totals 13 residues. The germline V gene has CDR1 GTSNPN and CDR2 SVGIG (reference sequence). V was pared by 3 bases and J by 4 bases, with 12 bases between. The CDR3: CAWRQGFSTEAFF. The CDR3 nucleotides are TGTGCCTGGAGACAGGGTTTCAGCACTGAAGCTTTCTTT.

J is TRBJ2-7 and V is TRBV29-1, with unresolved D. Germline V gene data show CDR1 as SQVTM and CDR2 as ANQGSEA. The CDR3 covers 11 residues. The V end lost 6 bases, the J end lost 0 bases, and 6 bases lay between the germline ends. In DNA form, the CDR3 reads TGCAGCGTCGGTCGCTCCTACGAGCAGTACTTC. Its protein product is CSVGRSYEQYF.

This sequence joins TRBV7-2 and TRBJ2-7; D may be TRBD2 (6 bases). The germline V and J ends were trimmed by 5 bases and 7 bases, with 18 bases remaining between them. Germline CDR1 is SGHTA and CDR2 is FQGNSA. The CDR3 totals 14 residues. The CDR3 DNA reads TGTGCCAGCAGCCCAACAGATGCGGGGAGGGAGCAGTACTTC. Encoded protein: CASSPTDAGREQYF.

V usage is TRBV15 and J usage is TRBJ1-2; TRBD1 matches 9 bases. J lost 7 bases, V lost 3 bases, and 6 bases had no gene match. This CDR3 region has 14 residues. CDR1 and CDR2 (germline): LNHNV, YYDKDF (reference sequence). The CDR3 spells CATSRGDRVGGYTF. CDR3 DNA sequence: TGTGCCACCAGCAGGGGGGACAGGGTCGGTGGCTACACCTTC.

This clone occurred a few times. The V and J genes are TRBV7-9 and TRBJ2-7; D gene uncertain. Germline CDR1 reads SEHNR; CDR2 reads FQNEAQ (reference sequence). CDR3 length equals 14 residues. Trimming left V 5 bases short and J 4 bases short, with 15 bases between. The CDR3 nucleotides read TGTGCCAGCAGCCCTCAGGCCGTGTCGTACGAGCAGTACTTC. Amino acids: CASSPQAVSYEQYF.

This chain uses TRBV15 with TRBJ1-4; D is possibly TRBD1 (6 bases). The germline gives CDR1 LNHNV, CDR2 YYDKDF (reference sequence). Deletions cut 0 bases from V and 6 bases from J, with 17 bases between. CDR3 length equals 17 residues. The CDR3 reads CATSRDRRRGHDEKLFF. CDR3 nucleotide sequence: TGTGCCACCAGCAGAGACAGACGCAGGGGCCACGATGAAAAACTGTTTTTT.

The V and J genes are TRBV7-9 and TRBJ1-2, with a possible D match to TRBD1 (6 bases). This CDR3 spans 13 amino acids. The V gene lost 3 bases and the J gene lost 8 bases, with 13 bases spanning the gap. Per germline, CDR1 SEHNR and CDR2 FQNEAQ (reference sequence). The DNA of the CDR3 is TGTGCCAGCAGCTTGATGGGGGGCGGGGGCTACACCTTC. Translating gives CASSLMGGGGYTF.

The rearrangement joins TRBV11-1 to TRBJ2-3; the match to TRBD1 covers 7 bases. CDR3 size: 15 residues. The V and J ends lost 3 bases and 2 bases, in that order; junction bases with no gene match: 5. Germline values: CDR1 SGHAT, CDR2 FQDESV (reference sequence). CDR3 DNA sequence: TGTGCCAGCAGCTTGGGGGACAGAAACACAGATACGCAGTATTTT. The encoded protein is CASSLGDRNTDTQYF.

The V and J genes are TRBV6-6 and TRBJ1-5, with D perhaps TRBD1 (5 bases). The germline V gene encodes CDR1 MNHNY and CDR2 SVGAGI (reference sequence). This CDR3 comprises 14 residues. V was shortened by 2 bases and J by 4 bases, with 9 bases between the two germline ends. The CDR3 bases are TGTGCCAGCAGTTACACCAGGGATAATCAGCCCCAGCATTTT. Its protein is CASSYTRDNQPQHF.

There are a few counts of this clone. The chain is built from TRBV4-3 and TRBJ2-7; D is undetermined. The CDR3 has 13 residues. Germline V lookup: CDR1 LGHNA, CDR2 YSLEER. Between the trimmed V and J ends, which lost 3 bases and 6 bases, there was a span of 12 bases. As DNA, the CDR3 is TGCGCCAGCAGCCACCTGCTAACACGCGAGCAGTACTTC. Encoded protein: CASSHLLTREQYF.

The chain joins TRBV27 to TRBJ2-7, with 8 nucleotides matching TRBD2. Germline CDR1 reads MNHEY; CDR2 reads SMNVEV (reference sequence). The trim removed 3 bases at V and 3 bases at J, leaving 4 bases unmatched. The CDR3 spans 14 residues. The CDR3 DNA sequence: TGTGCCAGCAGTTTTGCGGGGGGCTACTACGAGCAGTACTTC. This gives the protein CASSFAGGYYEQYF.

The chain carries TRBV4-1 and TRBJ2-3; D may be TRBD2 (5 bases). Germline CDR1 and CDR2: MGHRA and YSYEKL. The CDR3 runs to 16 residues. V lost 4 bases to trimming and J lost 4 bases, with 18 bases between them. The CDR3: CASSPQIDLLADTQYF. The CDR3 region has the DNA TGCGCCAGCAGCCCGCAAATTGACCTACTAGCAGATACGCAGTATTTT.

The CDR3 sequence: CASSHRGLGVYNEQFF. The CDR3 DNA follows: TGTGCCAGCAGTCATCGGGGTCTAGGGGTCTACAATGAGCAGTTCTTC. The chain links TRBV7-9 to TRBJ2-1; D tentatively reads TRBD1 or TRBD2 (5 bases each). The germline CDR1 and CDR2 sequences are SEHNR and FQNEAQ (reference sequence). V was pared by 6 bases and J by 3 bases, with 18 bases between. The CDR3 extends over 16 amino acids.

The genes are TRBV5-1 and TRBJ2-7; perhaps TRBD2 as D (7 bases). The ends were cut back, 1 base at V and 4 bases at J, with 12 bases in the middle. The germline gives CDR1 SGHRS, CDR2 YFSETQ. This CDR3 region has 14 residues. CDR3 sequence: CASSLRGGEYEQYF. CDR3 in DNA: TGCGCCAGCAGCTTGAGGGGGGGCGAATACGAGCAGTACTTC.

The rearrangement links TRBV9 to TRBJ2-3, with 7 bases that match TRBD2. CDR3 size: 15 residues. Germline V gene sequence: CDR1 SGDLS, CDR2 YYNGEE. The junction had 3 bases not matched to a gene; V was cut back by 2 bases and J by 0 bases. The CDR3: CASSVGGWSTDTQYF. CDR3 bases: TGTGCCAGCAGCGTGGGGGGGTGGAGCACAGATACGCAGTATTTT.

The rearrangement links TRBV4-1 to TRBJ2-1; 10 bases match TRBD2. V lost 4 bases and J lost 0; bases outside the gene matches: 9. Germline CDR1 is MGHRA and CDR2 is YSYEKL. This CDR3 contains 18 residues. The CDR3 loop reads CASSPSGGALFSYNEQFF. CDR3 bases: TGCGCCAGCAGCCCCAGCGGGGGGGCTTTATTCTCCTACAATGAGCAGTTCTTC.

A remark on this clone: An end of the junction differs from the germline gene, which may be a read error. This chain joins TRBV7-7 and TRBJ2-2; D might be TRBD1 (6 bases). Germline values: CDR1 SSHAT, CDR2 FNYEAQ (reference sequence). This CDR3 has 13 amino acids. CDR3 in amino acids: CASSTDSTGELFF. The CDR3 nucleotides are TGTGCTAGCAGCACGGACAGCACCGGGGAGCTGTTTTTT.

The rearrangement joins TRBV5-1 to TRBJ1-3, with a possible D match to TRBD1 (5 bases). With 4 bases removed from V and 0 bases from J, the gap between germline ends came to 14 bases. The CDR3 runs 16 residues. In germline, CDR1 is SGHRS, CDR2 YFSETQ. CDR3 protein: CASSRLTDVSGNTIYF. Here the CDR3 DNA reads TGCGCCAGCAGCCGATTGACAGATGTCTCTGGAAACACCATATATTTT.

This rearrangement joins TRBV4-1 to TRBJ2-5; weak D call: TRBD2 (6 bases). The CDR3 is 17 amino acids. V lost 1 base, J lost 1 base, and 16 bases lay in between. CDR1 and CDR2 (germline): MGHRA, YSYEKL. DNA of the CDR3: TGCGCCAGCAGCCAAGTGGAGGGGTCCCATCCCCAAGAGACCCAGTACTTC. Translated, it gives CASSQVEGSHPQETQYF.

The V call is TRBV5-1, the J call TRBJ2-1, with 8 positions matching TRBD2. The germline V gene has CDR1 SGHRS and CDR2 YFSETQ. V shed 4 bases, J shed 3 bases, and the junction held 6 bases outside the gene matches. This CDR3 is 15 amino acids long. CDR3 DNA: TGCGCCAGCAGCCTCACCGGGACTAGCTACAATGAGCAGTTCTTC. Its protein product is CASSLTGTSYNEQFF.

The chain has TRBV5-4 and TRBJ1-2, with TRBD1 matching over 12 bases. CDR3 length: 16 residues. CDR1 is SGHNT and CDR2 is YYREEE in the germline V gene (reference sequence). J lost 2 bases, V lost 1 base, and 3 bases had no gene match. CDR3: CASSLPGQGANYGYTF. CDR3 sequence (DNA): TGTGCCAGCAGCTTGCCGGGACAGGGGGCCAACTATGGCTACACCTTC.

The genes are TRBV19 and TRBJ1-6; D remains ambiguous. V lost 3 bases, J lost 10 bases, and 13 bases lay in between. This CDR3 comprises 14 residues. Germline CDR1 LNHDA, CDR2 SQIVND (reference sequence). Here the CDR3 DNA reads TGTGCCAGTAGTATCGGCCTCGGAAAGTCACCCCTCCACTTT. It specifies CASSIGLGKSPLHF.

This clone was observed once. The chain links TRBV2 to TRBJ2-1; D gene ambiguous. This CDR3 has 12 residues. V was clipped by 10 bases and J by 5 bases, with 12 bases between them. CDR1 is SNHLY, CDR2 FYNNEI, per germline. CDR3 in amino acids: CATESLHNEQFF. The CDR3 DNA reads TGTGCCACCGAATCCCTACACAATGAGCAGTTCTTC.

The rearrangement links TRBV5-1 to TRBJ1-4; D unclear. The CDR3 loop spans 17 amino acids. The V gene lost 2 bases and the J gene lost 0 bases, with 14 bases spanning the gap. CDR1 and CDR2 from the germline V gene are SGHRS and YFSETQ. The CDR3 DNA reads TGCGCCAGCAGCTTAGGAGGAGGGCGCTCAACTAATGAAAAACTGTTTTTT. Amino acid sequence: CASSLGGGRSTNEKLFF.

CDR3 sequence reads: CASSSGRETQYF. CDR3 nucleotides: TGTGCCAGCAGCTCCGGAAGGGAGACCCAGTACTTC. This chain uses TRBV5-4 with TRBJ2-5; D uncertain. V was cut by 3 bases and J by 5 bases, with 8 bases left in between. The CDR3 runs to 12 residues. The V gene's germline CDR1 is SGHNT and CDR2 YYREEE (reference sequence).

This clone was seen a handful of times. The rearrangement uses TRBV18 and TRBJ2-3, with D unresolved. The CDR3 is 15 residues long. V lost 3 bases to trimming and J lost 5 bases, with 15 bases between them. Germline V lookup: CDR1 KGHSH, CDR2 LQKENI. CDR3 loop: CASSPLVDPRDTQYF. The CDR3 coding sequence is TGTGCCAGCTCACCCCTGGTAGACCCGAGAGATACGCAGTATTTT.

The CDR3 nucleotides read TGTGCCAGCAGCCCGGAGTTCTCAGATACGCAGTATTTT. Translating it yields CASSPEFSDTQYF. V usage is TRBV7-3 and J usage is TRBJ2-3; D uncertain. V lost 5 bases to trimming and J lost 4 bases, with 10 bases between them. This CDR3 region has 13 residues. Germline values: CDR1 SGHTA, CDR2 FQGTGA.

J is TRBJ2-2 and V is TRBV4-1, with D possibly being TRBD2 (5 bases). This CDR3 is 12 amino acids long. Germline-derived CDR1 and CDR2 are MGHRA and YSYEKL. V was trimmed by 4 bases and J by 8 bases, leaving 8 bases between them. The CDR3 is CASSPPGGELFF. As DNA, the CDR3 is TGCGCCAGCAGCCCCCCGGGGGGGGAGCTGTTTTTT.